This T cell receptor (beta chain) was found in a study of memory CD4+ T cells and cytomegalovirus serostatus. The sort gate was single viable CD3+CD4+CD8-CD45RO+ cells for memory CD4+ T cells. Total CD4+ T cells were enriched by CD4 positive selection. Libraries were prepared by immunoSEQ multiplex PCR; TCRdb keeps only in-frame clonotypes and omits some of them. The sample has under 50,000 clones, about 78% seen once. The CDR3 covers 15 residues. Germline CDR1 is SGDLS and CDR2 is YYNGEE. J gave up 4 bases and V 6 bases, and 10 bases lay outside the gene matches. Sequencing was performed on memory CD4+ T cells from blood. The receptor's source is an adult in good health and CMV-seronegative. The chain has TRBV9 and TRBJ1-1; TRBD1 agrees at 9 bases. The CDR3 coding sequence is TGTGCCAGCACCGCGTCCGGGACAGGGTTCACTGAAGCTTTCTTT. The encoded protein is CASTASGTGFTEAFF.